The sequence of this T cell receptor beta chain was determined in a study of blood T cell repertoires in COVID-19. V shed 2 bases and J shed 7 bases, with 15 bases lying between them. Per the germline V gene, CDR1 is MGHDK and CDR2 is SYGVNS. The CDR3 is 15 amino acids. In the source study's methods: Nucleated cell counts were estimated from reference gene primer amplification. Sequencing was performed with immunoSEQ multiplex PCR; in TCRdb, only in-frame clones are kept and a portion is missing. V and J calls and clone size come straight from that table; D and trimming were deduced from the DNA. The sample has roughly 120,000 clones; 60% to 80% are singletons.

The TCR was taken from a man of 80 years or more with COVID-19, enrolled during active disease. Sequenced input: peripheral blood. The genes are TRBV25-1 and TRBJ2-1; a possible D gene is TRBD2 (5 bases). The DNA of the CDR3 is TGTGCCAGCAGTGAACAGGAGCTACTAGGGAATGAGCAGTTCTTC. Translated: CASSEQELLGNEQFF.